The source of this TCR beta chain is a study of regulatory T cells in long-lasting Graves disease. Time point here: newly diagnosed GD, antithyroid drugs for less than 3 months. Researchers made the TCR library from RNA that was extracted from PBMCs. Graves' disease was diagnosed by American Thyroid Association guidelines. TCR beta libraries were built with iRepertoire HTBI primers and Arm-PCR of CDR3 regions. Each CDR3 protein is one row after TCRdb ran MiXCR on the multiplex PCR reads. The sample carries approximately 470,000 distinct CDR3 sequences, roughly 15% recorded once. These data also featured in a second study, about T cells in Graves' hyperthyroidism and ophthalmopathy. Per that study: Each diagnosis drew on symptoms, thyroxine, TRAb, thyroid ultrasound and orbital computed tomography findings. Within blood appeared most thyroid clonotypes that had expanded above 0.001.

The source is a man aged 35-49 years with Graves disease. The sample was peripheral blood mononuclear cells (PBMCs), taken at new diagnosis, from a patient treated with antithyroid drugs.

The CDR3 nucleotides are TGTGCCAGCAGCTCGCGGAGGAGGGTCCGGACTGAGCAGTTCTTC. Translation gives CASSSRRRVRTEQFF. The chain uses TRBV7-9 and TRBJ2-1; possibly TRBD2 for D (6 bases). V lost 4 bases and J 9 bases, leaving 19 bases between the germline ends. Germline values: CDR1 SEHNR, CDR2 FQNEAQ (reference sequence). CDR3 size: 15 residues.